These 14 T cell receptor beta chains share one sample of origin, sequenced in a study of shared clonotypes between healthy human individuals. Profiled with immunoSEQ multiplex PCR; TCRdb holds only in-frame clones, not every one. The repertoire has roughly 1 million clones, around four fifths of them found once; the top ten carry 1.4% to 1.5%. Sequenced: memory CD4+ T cells sorted from blood. Subset defined: CD45RA-negative fraction. These TCRs come from a man aged 18 to 29 in good health.

This clone was found a few times. The chain uses TRBV29-1 and TRBJ1-1; no clear D. The V gene's germline CDR1 is SQVTM and CDR2 ANQGSEA. The CDR3 runs 9 residues. Trimming removed 3 bases at V and 8 bases at J, with 4 bases between. The DNA of the CDR3 is TGCAGCGTTGATGAGGAAGCTTTCTTT. Residues: CSVDEEAFF.

The CDR3 region has the DNA TGTGCCAGCAGCTTAACCGGGGGGCCTGAGCAGTTCTTC. Its protein is CASSLTGGPEQFF. The chain is built from TRBV7-2 and TRBJ2-1; weak D call: TRBD2 (7 bases). The CDR3 length is 13 residues. The V and J ends lost 2 bases and 9 bases respectively, with 11 bases between them. CDR1 and CDR2 (germline): SGHTA, FQGNSA. The variable domain in full, with the rest retrieved from reference TRBV7-2 and TRBJ2-1, is GAGVSQSPSNKVTEKGKDVELRCDPISGHTALYWYRQSLGQGLEFLIYFQGNSAPDKSGLPSDRFSAERTGGSVSTLTIQRTQQEDSAVYLCASSLTGGPEQFFGPGTRLTVL.

The rearrangement joins TRBV5-1 to TRBJ1-1; a possible D gene is TRBD1 (5 bases). With 0 bases removed from V and 1 base from J, the gap between germline ends came to 10 bases. Germline-derived CDR1 and CDR2 are SGHRS and YFSETQ. This CDR3 comprises 15 residues. CDR3 nucleotide sequence: TGCGCCAGCAGCTTGGATGGGACCTCGAACACTGAAGCTTTCTTT. Its protein is CASSLDGTSNTEAFF.

The chain recombines TRBV9 with TRBJ2-3; a weak D match, TRBD1 (6 bases). Germline lookup yields CDR1 SGDLS and CDR2 YYNGEE. Trimming pared 4 bases from V and 1 base from J, leaving 16 bases between. This CDR3 is 16 amino acids long. The CDR3 bases are TGTGCCAGCAGCACCTCGACAGGACCAGGCACAGATACGCAGTATTTT. Translating gives CASSTSTGPGTDTQYF. Drawing the rest from reference TRBV9 and TRBJ2-3, the complete variable domain is DSGVTQTPKHLITATGQRVTLRCSPRSGDLSVYWYQQSLDQGLQFLIQYYNGEERAKGNILERFSAQQFPDLHSELNLSSLELGDSALYFCASSTSTGPGTDTQYFGPGTRLTVL.

The chain uses TRBV30 and TRBJ1-2; TRBD1 agrees at 7 bases. There are 14 residues in the CDR3. The V gene's germline CDR1 is GTSNPN and CDR2 SVGIG (reference sequence). V lost 1 base to trimming and J lost 7 bases; unmatched junction nucleotides: 9. CDR3 DNA: TGTGCCTGGAGTGAGGGCAGGGGGACGGTTGGCTACACCTTC. It is translated as CAWSEGRGTVGYTF. The entire variable domain, with the rest obtained from reference TRBV30 and TRBJ1-2, is as follows: SQTIHQWPATLVQPVGSPLSLECTVEGTSNPNLYWYRQAAGRGLQLLFYSVGIGQISSEVPQNLSASRPQDRQFILSSKKLLLSDSGFYLCAWSEGRGTVGYTFGSGTRLTVV.

Details on this clone: Within the sample, other DNA sequences also encode this same CDR3. The chain couples TRBV9 to TRBJ2-3; D is undetermined. V was trimmed by 0 bases and J by 5 bases, leaving 7 bases between them. This CDR3 is 13 amino acids long. Germline V lookup: CDR1 SGDLS, CDR2 YYNGEE. CDR3 residues: CASSVEGGDTQYF. CDR3 in DNA: TGTGCCAGCAGCGTAGAAGGCGGAGATACGCAGTATTTT.

The chain combines TRBV12-5 with TRBJ1-6, with D unresolved. With 0 bases removed from V and 0 bases from J, the gap between germline ends came to 21 bases. The length of the CDR3 is 21 residues. CDR1 LGHNT and CDR2 FRNRAP come from the germline V gene. The chain's CDR3 is CASGLVKTKGRAFSYNSPLHF. DNA for the CDR3: TGTGCTAGTGGTTTGGTAAAGACAAAGGGCCGAGCTTTCTCCTATAATTCACCCCTCCACTTT.

J is TRBJ2-1 and V is TRBV27, with 8 bases matching TRBD1. This CDR3 region has 12 residues. The germline CDR1 and CDR2 sequences are MNHEY and SMNVEV (reference sequence). Losses at the gene ends were 6 bases for V and 9 bases for J; bases not matched to a gene: 4. This chain's CDR3 is CASSPDRGEQFF. The CDR3 DNA follows: TGTGCCAGCAGCCCCGACAGGGGTGAGCAGTTCTTC.

Of note for this clone: The sample carries other DNA sequences with the same CDR3. The chain uses TRBV6-5 and TRBJ2-7, with 11 bases fitting TRBD2. With 5 bases clipped from V and 4 bases from J, the junction kept 1 base outside the gene matches. This CDR3 spans 13 amino acids. Germline loops: CDR1 MNHEY, CDR2 SVGAGI. The CDR3 spells CASSRTSGYEQYF. The CDR3 nucleotides read TGTGCCAGCAGTCGGACTAGCGGGTACGAGCAGTACTTC.

In regard to this clone: The CDR3 carries no conserved terminal phenylalanine or tryptophan, so it likely arises from a read error. The DNA is omitted, as the CDR3 cannot be located on it reliably, and the CDR3 follows TCRdb's listing. This sequence joins TRBV7-4 and TRBJ2-3; TRBD2 is taken as the D call from the table, unchecked against the DNA. Germline V lookup: CDR1 SGHVT, CDR2 SQSDAQ. The CDR3 sequence runs 12 residues, both termini included. The CDR3 loop is CASTPPGLGRST.

The chain recombines TRBV7-8 with TRBJ1-5, with TRBD1 matching 7 bases. The CDR3 extends over 14 amino acids. Trimming removed 10 bases from V and 2 bases from J; junction bases left unmatched: 8. Germline V gene data show CDR1 as SGHVS and CDR2 as FQNEAQ. CDR3 nucleotide sequence: TGTGCCACCTCCCCCGGGACAGGCAATCAGCCCCAGCATTTT. Translated: CATSPGTGNQPQHF.

The chain uses TRBV25-1 and TRBJ1-3, with TRBD1 matching over 9 bases. There are 16 residues in the CDR3. J lost 0 bases, V lost 6 bases, and 6 bases had no gene match. Germline loops: CDR1 MGHDK, CDR2 SYGVNS. The CDR3 sequence: CASSLLTGGSGNTIYF. CDR3 coding DNA: TGTGCCAGCAGCCTATTGACAGGGGGCTCTGGAAACACCATATATTTT.

This chain connects TRBV5-3 to TRBJ1-5, with 8 bases identical to TRBD1. TRBV5-3 is given ORF status, its function remaining uncertain. The CDR3 length is 15 residues. After removal of 6 bases from V and 10 bases from J, the junction contained 15 bases not matched to a gene. CDR3 DNA: TGTGCCAGAACCGGACAGGGACAAGCGCCTCGTCCCCAGCATTTT. It is translated as CARTGQGQAPRPQHF.

The chain combines TRBV13 with TRBJ2-1; D possibly matches TRBD1 or TRBD2 (6 bases each). The length of the CDR3 is 14 residues. Germline V gene sequence: CDR1 PRHDT, CDR2 FYEKMQ (reference sequence). Trimming left V 2 bases short and J 2 bases short, with 7 bases between. CDR3 coding DNA: TGTGCCAGCAGCTTACGGGGGCCCTACAATGAGCAGTTCTTC. Translating gives CASSLRGPYNEQFF.